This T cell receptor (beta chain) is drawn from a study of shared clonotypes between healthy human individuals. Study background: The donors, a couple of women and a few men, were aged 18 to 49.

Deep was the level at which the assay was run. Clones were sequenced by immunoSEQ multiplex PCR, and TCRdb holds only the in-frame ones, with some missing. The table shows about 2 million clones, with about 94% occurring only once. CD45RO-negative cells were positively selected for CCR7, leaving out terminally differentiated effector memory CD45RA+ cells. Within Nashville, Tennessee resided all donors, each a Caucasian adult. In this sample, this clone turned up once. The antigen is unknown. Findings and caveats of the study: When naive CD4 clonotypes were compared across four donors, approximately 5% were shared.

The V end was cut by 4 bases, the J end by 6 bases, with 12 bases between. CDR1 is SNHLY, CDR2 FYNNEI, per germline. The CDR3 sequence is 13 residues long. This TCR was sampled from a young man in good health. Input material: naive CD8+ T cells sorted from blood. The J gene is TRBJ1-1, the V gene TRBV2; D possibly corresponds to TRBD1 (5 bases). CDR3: CASSVGRDPEAFF. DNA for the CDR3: TGTGCCAGCAGTGTGGGCAGGGACCCTGAAGCTTTCTTT.